This TCR beta chain was sequenced during a study of human T cells and chemical hapten exposure. Individual cDNA molecules each carried unique molecular identifiers attached by the library. From the RACE reads, TCRdb called clonotypes with MiXCR, one entry per CDR3 protein. This sample has about 400,000 distinct CDR3 sequences; about 6% occur once, and the top ten carry around 6.1%. General study findings and limits: Healthy people's immune response may differ from that of the donors, who had alopecia.

Turning to this clonotype: What it binds is unknown.

The CDR3 loop spans 14 amino acids. V dropped 8 bases and J dropped 0 bases, with 12 bases sitting between them. Germline assignment: CDR1 KGHSH and CDR2 LQKENI. As for time point: patch test 2, 6 weeks after DPC sensitization. Described treatment: therapeutic diphenylcyclopropenone sensitization with weekly scalp DPC. The sequence was obtained from a woman aged 18 to 35 with alopecia areata. Some clones in this sample may be carry-over from other donors' samples. The sequenced sample was whole blood, obtained in connection with sensitization to the hapten diphenylcyclopropenone (DPC). The chain is built from TRBV18 and TRBJ2-3; no reliable D call. CDR3 in DNA: TGTGCCAGCGGCCAGCCAGCGAGCACAGATACGCAGTATTTT. The encoded protein is CASGQPASTDTQYF.